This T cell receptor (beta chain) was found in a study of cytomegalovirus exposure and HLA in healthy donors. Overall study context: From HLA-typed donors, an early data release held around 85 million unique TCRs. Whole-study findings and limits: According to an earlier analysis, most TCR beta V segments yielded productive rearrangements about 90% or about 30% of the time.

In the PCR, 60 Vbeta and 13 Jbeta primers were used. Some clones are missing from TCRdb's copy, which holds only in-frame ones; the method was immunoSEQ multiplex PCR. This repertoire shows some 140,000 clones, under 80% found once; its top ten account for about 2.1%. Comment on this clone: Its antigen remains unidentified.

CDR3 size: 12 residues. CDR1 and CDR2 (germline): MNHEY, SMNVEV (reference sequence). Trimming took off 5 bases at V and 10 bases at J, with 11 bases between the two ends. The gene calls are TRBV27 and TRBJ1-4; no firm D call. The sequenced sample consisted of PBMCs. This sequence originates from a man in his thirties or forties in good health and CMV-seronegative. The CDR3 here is CASSDLGGKLFF. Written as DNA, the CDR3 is TGTGCCAGCAGTGACCTAGGTGGAAAACTGTTTTTT.